The entry below describes one T cell receptor beta chain. Antigen specificity is unknown. This sample was included in a study of PD-1 blockade in mismatch repair-deficient tumors. Study-wide context: Enrolled about 2012-2016, patients had progressing, pretreated mismatch repair-deficient cancers of about a dozen types. General study results and limits: Tumor-resident clones, often absent from pretreatment blood, expanded after pembrolizumab and then contracted.

The CDR3 is made up of 16 amino acids. V gave up 1 base and J gave up 0 bases, with 10 bases separating them. CDR1 is LNHNV and CDR2 is YYDKDF in the germline V gene (reference sequence). Only in-frame clones appear in the TCRdb table, and some are missing; sequencing was by immunoSEQ multiplex PCR. The sample shows 40,000 to 60,000 clones, around 82% of them seen only once. Sequencing used peripheral blood, obtained 4 weeks after starting pembrolizumab. This receptor was taken from an adult with mismatch repair-deficient cancer. J is TRBJ1-5 and V is TRBV15; D might be TRBD1 (5 bases). DNA for the CDR3: TGTGCCACCAGCAGAGCCAGACAGCGTAGCAATCAGCCCCAGCATTTT. Translated, it gives CATSRARQRSNQPQHF.